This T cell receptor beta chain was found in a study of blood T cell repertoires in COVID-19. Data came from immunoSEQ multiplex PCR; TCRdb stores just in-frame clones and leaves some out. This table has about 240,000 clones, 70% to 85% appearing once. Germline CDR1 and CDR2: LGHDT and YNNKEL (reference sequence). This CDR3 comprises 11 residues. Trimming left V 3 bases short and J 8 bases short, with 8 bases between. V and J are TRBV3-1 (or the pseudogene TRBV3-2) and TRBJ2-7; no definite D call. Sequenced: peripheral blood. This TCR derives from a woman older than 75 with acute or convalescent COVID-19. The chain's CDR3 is CASSHNRKQYF. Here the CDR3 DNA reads TGTGCCAGCAGCCATAACAGAAAGCAGTACTTC.